These 2 T cell receptor beta chains originate from one sample sequenced in a study of human T cells and chemical hapten exposure. Using its own MiXCR run on the RACE reads, TCRdb lists one record per CDR3 protein. The data show more than 150,000 distinct CDR3 sequences, around 23% seen once. Noted time point: patch test 3, about 24 weeks after DPC sensitization. Sample treatment: therapeutic diphenylcyclopropenone sensitization with weekly scalp DPC. The sequenced sample was whole blood, obtained in connection with sensitization to the hapten diphenylcyclopropenone (DPC). These TCRs come from a woman aged 40 to 50 with alopecia areata. Some clones in this sample may be carry-over from other donors' samples.

This chain connects TRBV28 to TRBJ1-2; possibly TRBD1 for D (5 bases). This CDR3 comprises 14 residues. Trimming took 3 bases from V and 2 from J, leaving 10 bases between them. Germline values: CDR1 MDHEN, CDR2 SYDVKM. The CDR3 region has the DNA TGTGCCAGCAGTTTTGGGGGGGGAAACTATGGCTACACCTTC. Amino acids: CASSFGGGNYGYTF.

This clonotype has more than one count but fewer than ten. The chain has TRBV29-1 and TRBJ2-5, with TRBD2 identical over 10 bases. CDR3 length: 14 residues. Unmatched junction bases numbered 12, after V lost 5 bases and J lost 9 bases. Germline V CDR1 and CDR2: SQVTM, ANQGSEA. This chain's CDR3 is CSVPPTSGPEAQYF. The CDR3 DNA sequence: TGCAGCGTTCCGCCGACTAGCGGGCCTGAGGCCCAGTACTTC.